This paragraph covers one T cell receptor (beta chain) sequence. This sample is part of a study of cytomegalovirus exposure and HLA in healthy donors. It was with 60 Vbeta and 13 Jbeta primers that the PCR ran. The table came from immunoSEQ multiplex PCR; TCRdb's copy has only in-frame clones and leaves some out. Among about 150,000 clones, roughly 84% were seen once, and the ten largest hold about 2.1%. The sample was PBMCs. This clonotype was sampled from a woman younger than 30 in good health and CMV-seronegative.

CDR3 loop: CASSLATSGRRLFF. The CDR3 DNA reads TGTGCCAGCAGCTTAGCGACTAGCGGGAGGCGGCTGTTTTTT. The V call is TRBV7-2, the J call TRBJ2-2; 13 bases map to TRBD2. The CDR3 is 14 amino acids. Losses at the gene ends were 0 bases for V and 13 bases for J; bases not matched to a gene: 2. Germline V lookup: CDR1 SGHTA, CDR2 FQGNSA.